The sequence of this T cell receptor (beta chain) was determined in a study of shared clonotypes between healthy human individuals. Method: immunoSEQ multiplex PCR; TCRdb's copy keeps in-frame clones and lacks some. The sample has approximately 2,300,000 clones, 92% seen once. The germline V gene has CDR1 MDHEN and CDR2 SYDVKM. This CDR3 spans 14 amino acids. Deletions cut 7 bases from V and 4 bases from J, with 14 bases between. The specimen was naive CD4+ T cells from PBMCs. Subset in this sample: CD45RA+ positively selected. The sequence derives from a man younger than 30 in good health. Some clones in this sample may be carry-over from other donors' samples. The V gene is TRBV28, the J gene TRBJ1-5; TRBD1 might be the D (5 bases). In nucleotides, the CDR3 is TGTGCCAGCACGTACGGGACCAAGAATCAGCCCCAGCATTTT. Its protein product is CASTYGTKNQPQHF.